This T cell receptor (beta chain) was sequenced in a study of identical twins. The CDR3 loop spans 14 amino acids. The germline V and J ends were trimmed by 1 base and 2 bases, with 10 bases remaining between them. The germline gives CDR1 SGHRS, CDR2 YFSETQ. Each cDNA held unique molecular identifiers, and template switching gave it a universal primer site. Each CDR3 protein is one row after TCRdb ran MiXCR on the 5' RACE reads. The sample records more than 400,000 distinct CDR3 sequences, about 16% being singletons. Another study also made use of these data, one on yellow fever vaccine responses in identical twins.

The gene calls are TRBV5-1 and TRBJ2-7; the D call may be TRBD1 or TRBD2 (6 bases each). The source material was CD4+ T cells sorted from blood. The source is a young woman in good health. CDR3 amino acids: CASSLSGATYEQYF. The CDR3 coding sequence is TGCGCCAGCAGCTTGTCGGGGGCGACCTACGAGCAGTACTTC.